This paragraph reports one T cell receptor (beta chain). Its antigen remains unidentified. The CDR3 consists of 13 residues. V dropped 4 bases and J dropped 4 bases, with 10 bases sitting between them. Germline CDR1 reads LGHDT; CDR2 reads YNNKEL (reference sequence). The sample originates from a study of blood T cells in healthy people across ages. About the research overall: About one barcoded TCR beta cDNA was captured per two T cells. The study's findings and limits: A roughly linear age-dependent decrease characterized TCR beta diversity per million T cells.

Then a second PCR, running about 6 to 11 cycles, was carried out with a sample-barcoded 5' primer and a J-beta primer mix. The template-switch adaptor, which had 12 random nucleotides, put a tag on each cDNA molecule. The yield of each sample was at least 2.5 million CDR3-containing paired-end reads. A single record per CDR3 protein comes from TCRdb applying MiXCR to the 5' RACE reads. This sample yields 650,000 to 800,000 distinct CDR3 sequences, of which roughly 44% are seen a single time; around 21% belongs to the top ten. This clonotype was sampled from a man aged 60 to 69 in good health. Sequencing was carried out using blood. This chain connects TRBV3-1 to TRBJ1-1; no firm D call. CDR3 DNA sequence: TGTGCCAGCAGCCGGGATCTTCGCACTGAAGCTTTCTTT. Its protein product is CASSRDLRTEAFF.